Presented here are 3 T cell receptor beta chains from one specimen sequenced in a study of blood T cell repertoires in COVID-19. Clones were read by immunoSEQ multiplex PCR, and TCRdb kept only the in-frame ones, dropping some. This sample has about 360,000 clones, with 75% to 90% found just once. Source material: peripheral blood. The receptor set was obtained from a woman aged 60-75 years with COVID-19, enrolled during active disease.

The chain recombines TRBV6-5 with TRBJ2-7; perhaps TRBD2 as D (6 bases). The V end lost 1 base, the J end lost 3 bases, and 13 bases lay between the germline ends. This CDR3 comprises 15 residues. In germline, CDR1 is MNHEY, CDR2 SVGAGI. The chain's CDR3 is CASSYWAGILYEQYF. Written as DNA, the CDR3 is TGTGCCAGCAGTTACTGGGCGGGGATCCTCTACGAGCAGTACTTC.

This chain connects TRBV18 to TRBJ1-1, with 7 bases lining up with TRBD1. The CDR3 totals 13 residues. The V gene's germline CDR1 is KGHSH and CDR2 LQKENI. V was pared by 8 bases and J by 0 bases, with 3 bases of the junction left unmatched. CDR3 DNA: TGTGCCAGCACGACAGGGCTGAACACTGAAGCTTTCTTT. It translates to CASTTGLNTEAFF.

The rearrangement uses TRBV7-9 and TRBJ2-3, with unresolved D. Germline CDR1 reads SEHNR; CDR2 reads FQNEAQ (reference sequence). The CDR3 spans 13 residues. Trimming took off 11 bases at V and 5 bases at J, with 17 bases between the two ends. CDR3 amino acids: CAHQAAEGDTQYF. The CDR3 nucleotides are TGTGCCCACCAGGCAGCAGAAGGAGATACGCAGTATTTT.